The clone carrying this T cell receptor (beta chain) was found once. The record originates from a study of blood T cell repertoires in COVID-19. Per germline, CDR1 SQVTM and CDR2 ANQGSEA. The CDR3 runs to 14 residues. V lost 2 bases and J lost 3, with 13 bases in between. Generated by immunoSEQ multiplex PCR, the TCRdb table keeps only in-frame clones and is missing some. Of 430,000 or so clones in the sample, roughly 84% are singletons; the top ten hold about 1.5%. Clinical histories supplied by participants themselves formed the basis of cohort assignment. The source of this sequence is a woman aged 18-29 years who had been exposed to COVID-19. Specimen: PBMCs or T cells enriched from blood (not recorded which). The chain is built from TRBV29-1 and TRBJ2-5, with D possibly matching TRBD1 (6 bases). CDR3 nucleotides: TGCAGCGTTGAACCGGGACACGCAAAAGAGACCCAGTACTTC. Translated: CSVEPGHAKETQYF.